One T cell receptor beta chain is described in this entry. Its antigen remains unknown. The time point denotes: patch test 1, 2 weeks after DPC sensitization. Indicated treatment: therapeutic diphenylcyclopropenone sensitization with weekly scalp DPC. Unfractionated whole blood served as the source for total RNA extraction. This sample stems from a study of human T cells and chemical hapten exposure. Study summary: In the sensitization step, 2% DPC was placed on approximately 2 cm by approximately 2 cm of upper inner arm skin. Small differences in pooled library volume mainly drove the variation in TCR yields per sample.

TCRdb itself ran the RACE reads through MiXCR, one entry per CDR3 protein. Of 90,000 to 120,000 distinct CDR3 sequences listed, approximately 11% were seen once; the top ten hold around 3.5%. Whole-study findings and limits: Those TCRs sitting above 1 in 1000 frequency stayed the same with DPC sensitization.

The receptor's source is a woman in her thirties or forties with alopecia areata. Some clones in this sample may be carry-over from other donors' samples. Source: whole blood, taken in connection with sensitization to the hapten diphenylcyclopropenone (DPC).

The CDR3 coding sequence is TGTGCCAGCAGTGAAGCGCTACTTAGCACAGATACGCAGTATTTT. Translated: CASSEALLSTDTQYF. This chain joins TRBV2 and TRBJ2-3; unclear D gene. The length of the CDR3 is 15 residues. Trimming cost V 0 bases and J 0 bases, with 7 bases left between them. Germline CDR1 reads SNHLY; CDR2 reads FYNNEI.